This passage covers 22 T cell receptor beta chains from one sample sequenced in a study of CD8+ T cells in alopecia areata. RNA was extracted and reverse transcribed into cDNA as the sequencing template. The assay was immunoSEQ multiplex PCR, and TCRdb's table has in-frame clones only and misses some. The sample contains about 130,000 clones, roughly three fifths of which appear only once. This sample comprised CD4+ T cells sorted from blood, obtained at week 0. The receptors stem from a human donor with alopecia areata.

V gene TRBV2 combines with J gene TRBJ2-7; D is unresolved. The CDR3 has 15 amino acids. The V gene's germline CDR1 is SNHLY and CDR2 FYNNEI. Deletions cut 3 bases from V and 1 base from J, with 13 bases between. The CDR3 sequence is CASSDNRGGSYEQYF. DNA of the CDR3: TGTGCCAGCAGTGATAATCGTGGCGGATCCTACGAGCAGTACTTC.

The chain links TRBV30 to TRBJ2-2; the D is unclear. The V end was cut by 3 bases, the J end by 3 bases, with 11 bases between. Germline V gene lookup returns CDR1 GTSNPN and CDR2 SVGIG (reference sequence). The CDR3 is 14 amino acids. This chain's CDR3 is CAWSQRVDTGELFF. The CDR3 nucleotides read TGTGCCTGGAGCCAACGCGTAGACACCGGGGAGCTGTTTTTT.

This rearrangement joins TRBV5-1 to TRBJ1-2; TRBD1 matches at 9 bases. Germline-derived CDR1 and CDR2 are SGHRS and YFSETQ. The CDR3 totals 14 residues. J lost 8 bases, V lost 1 base, and 6 bases had no gene match. CDR3 bases: TGCGCCAGCAGCTTGACGACCGGGACAGGGGGCTACACCTTC. Amino acids: CASSLTTGTGGYTF.

The V and J genes are TRBV5-1 and TRBJ1-1; unclear D gene. V lost 2 bases and J 3 bases, leaving 5 bases between the germline ends. This CDR3 comprises 12 residues. From germline, CDR1 is SGHRS and CDR2 YFSETQ. CDR3 region: CASSLGDTEAFF. The CDR3 DNA is TGCGCCAGCAGCTTAGGTGACACTGAAGCTTTCTTT.

This clone was counted between two and nine times. CDR3 region: CASRESTDTQYF. CDR3 coding DNA: TGTGCCAGCCGGGAGAGCACAGATACGCAGTATTTT. The rearrangement links TRBV18 to TRBJ2-3; D may be TRBD2 (6 bases). Germline assignment: CDR1 KGHSH and CDR2 LQKENI. Trimming stripped 8 bases from V and 0 bases from J, with 6 bases between. This CDR3 contains 12 residues.

V gene TRBV6-6 combines with J gene TRBJ2-3; D unresolved. Trimming took off 5 bases at V and 0 bases at J, with 12 bases between the two ends. The V gene's germline CDR1 is MNHNY and CDR2 SVGAGI (reference sequence). This CDR3 has 15 amino acids. CDR3 nucleotides: TGTGCCAGCAGTAACCTAGGCGCGAGCACAGATACGCAGTATTTT. Its translation: CASSNLGASTDTQYF.

The V call is TRBV28, the J call TRBJ1-4, with D uncertain. The germline V gene encodes CDR1 MDHEN and CDR2 SYDVKM. Trimming stripped 8 bases from V and 3 bases from J, with 10 bases between. The CDR3 loop spans 13 amino acids. CDR3 DNA sequence: TGTGCCAGCCGCGACACCGCTAATGAAAAACTGTTTTTT. Translation gives CASRDTANEKLFF.

The chain links TRBV9 to TRBJ1-3; no reliable D call. Deletions cut 4 bases from V and 7 bases from J, with 24 bases between. Germline values: CDR1 SGDLS, CDR2 YYNGEE. This CDR3 is built from 17 residues. The CDR3 is CASSPRSPHTTGNTIYF. For the CDR3, the DNA is TGTGCCAGCAGCCCACGGTCCCCTCACACAACGGGGAACACCATATATTTT.

The genes are TRBV7-2 and TRBJ1-3, with D possibly matching TRBD1 (5 bases). Deletions cut 5 bases from V and 0 bases from J, with 14 bases between. Germline lookup yields CDR1 SGHTA and CDR2 FQGNSA. The CDR3 spans 16 residues. The CDR3 region is CASSPDSPLSGNTIYF. As DNA, the CDR3 is TGTGCCAGCAGCCCAGACAGTCCTCTCTCTGGAAACACCATATATTTT.

In this sample, this clone turned up a few times. The chain carries TRBV7-8 and TRBJ2-3; the match to TRBD1 covers 8 bases. CDR1 and CDR2 (germline): SGHVS, FQNEAQ. The CDR3 loop spans 16 amino acids. With 5 bases clipped from V and 2 bases from J, the junction kept 9 bases outside the gene matches. CDR3 sequence: CASSPETGDHTDTQYF. CDR3 in DNA: TGTGCCAGCAGCCCCGAGACAGGGGATCACACAGATACGCAGTATTTT. The variable domain in full, completed from reference TRBV7-8 and TRBJ2-3, reads GAGVSQSPRYKVAKRGQDVALRCDPISGHVSLFWYQQALGQGPEFLTYFQNEAQLDKSGLPSDRFFAERPEGSVSTLKIQRTQQEDSAVYLCASSPETGDHTDTQYFGPGTRLTVL.

The DNA of the CDR3 is TGTGCCAGCAGCAGGGGGTGGAACACTGAAGCTTTCTTT. This encodes CASSRGWNTEAFF. The chain combines TRBV6-1 with TRBJ1-1; TRBD1 matches 7 bases. The trim removed 6 bases at V and 1 base at J, leaving 2 bases unmatched. The CDR3 length is 13 residues. CDR1 and CDR2 (germline): MNHNS, SASEGT.

This clone came up a few times. J is TRBJ2-7 and V is TRBV5-1; 8 bases line up with TRBD1. This CDR3 contains 14 residues. Germline V gives CDR1 SGHRS, CDR2 YFSETQ. V was clipped by 4 bases and J by 5 bases; unmatched bases: 8. The CDR3 sequence: CASSTTGTGDEQYF. CDR3 DNA: TGCGCCAGCAGCACGACCGGGACAGGCGACGAGCAGTACTTC.

The V gene is TRBV27, the J gene TRBJ2-7; weak D call: TRBD2 (5 bases). The CDR3 length is 11 residues. From germline, CDR1 is MNHEY and CDR2 SMNVEV (reference sequence). The V end was cut by 7 bases, the J end by 6 bases, with 10 bases between. The CDR3 region is CASMRAAEQYF. CDR3 bases: TGTGCCAGCATGCGAGCGGCCGAGCAGTACTTC.

V and J are TRBV7-2 and TRBJ2-5; 14 bases match TRBD2. Germline CDR1 is SGHTA and CDR2 is FQGNSA. The V gene end was trimmed by 5 bases and the J gene end by 4 bases; junction bases not matched to a gene: 6. This CDR3 is built from 16 residues. CDR3 residues: CASSKTSGRESETQYF. As DNA, the CDR3 is TGTGCCAGCAGCAAGACTAGCGGGAGGGAGTCAGAGACCCAGTACTTC.

This sequence joins TRBV5-1 and TRBJ2-7, with 8 bases aligning to TRBD1. CDR1 is SGHRS and CDR2 is YFSETQ in the germline V gene. V gave up 4 bases and J gave up 7 bases; unmatched junction bases: 13. The CDR3 spans 15 residues. CDR3 in DNA: TGCGCCAGCAGCCCCGGGACAGGCCGGTCGTGGGAGCAGTACTTC. Amino acids: CASSPGTGRSWEQYF. Using reference TRBV5-1 and TRBJ2-7 for the parts outside the CDR3, the full variable domain is KAGVTQTPRYLIKTRGQQVTLSCSPISGHRSVSWYQQTPGQGLQFLFEYFSETQRNKGNFPGRFSGRQFSNSRSEMNVSTLELGDSALYLCASSPGTGRSWEQYFGPGTRLTVT.

This sequence joins TRBV10-1 and TRBJ1-4; no firm D call. The CDR3 is made up of 14 amino acids. V lost 0 bases to trimming and J lost 0 bases, with 2 bases between them. Germline assignment: CDR1 WNHNN and CDR2 SYGVQD (reference sequence). The CDR3 sequence: CASSESATNEKLFF. In DNA, the CDR3 is TGCGCCAGCAGTGAGTCGGCAACTAATGAAAAACTGTTTTTT.

V is TRBV18 and J is TRBJ2-5; the D gene is possibly TRBD1 (6 bases). The CDR3 totals 16 residues. Trimming removed 3 bases at V and 3 bases at J, with 17 bases between. Germline-derived CDR1 and CDR2 are KGHSH and LQKENI. Written as DNA, the CDR3 is TGTGCCAGCTCACCCTCCCACAAGACAGGCGAAGAGACCCAGTACTTC. It is translated as CASSPSHKTGEETQYF.

This sequence joins TRBV30 and TRBJ2-7, with D uncertain. V dropped 3 bases and J dropped 4 bases, with 16 bases sitting between them. CDR3 length equals 14 residues. CDR1 and CDR2 (germline): GTSNPN, SVGIG (reference sequence). CDR3 sequence reads: CAWRHPRDPYEQYF. Written as DNA, the CDR3 is TGTGCCTGGAGACACCCGCGCGATCCTTACGAGCAGTACTTC.

A single count supports this clone. The chain uses TRBV28 and TRBJ2-7; 14 bases map to TRBD2. Germline V lookup: CDR1 MDHEN, CDR2 SYDVKM. V was pared by 6 bases and J by 0 bases, with 13 bases of the junction left unmatched. The CDR3 loop spans 19 amino acids. The CDR3 region is CASSLLRTSGRLSSYEQYF. In DNA, the CDR3 is TGTGCCAGCAGCCTACTCCGGACTAGCGGGAGGCTCTCCTCCTACGAGCAGTACTTC.

Notes on this clone: The same CDR3 also results from other DNA sequences found in this sample. In DNA, the CDR3 is TGTGCCAGCAGTTTAGTGGGAGGGGAGACCCAGTACTTC. It yields the protein CASSLVGGETQYF. The chain recombines TRBV27 with TRBJ2-5; 7 bases line up with TRBD2. The CDR3 contains 13 residues. V shed 2 bases, J shed 5 bases, and the junction held 2 bases outside the gene matches. Germline CDR1 is MNHEY and CDR2 is SMNVEV (reference sequence).

The chain has TRBV4-3 and TRBJ2-1, with 10 bases that match TRBD2. Germline CDR1 is LGHNA and CDR2 is YSLEER. V trimming: 1 base; J trimming: 2 bases; junction bases outside the gene matches: 5. CDR3 length: 17 amino acids. The DNA of the CDR3 is TGCGCCAGCAGCCAAGTCTTAGCGGGGGGTGCCTACAATGAGCAGTTCTTC. This encodes CASSQVLAGGAYNEQFF.

The genes are TRBV7-2 and TRBJ2-1; D unclear. CDR1 and CDR2 from the germline V gene are SGHTA and FQGNSA. Trimming pared 5 bases from V and 1 base from J, leaving 15 bases between. This CDR3 spans 16 amino acids. The CDR3 loop reads CASSQRTLASYNEQFF. In DNA, the CDR3 is TGTGCCAGCAGCCAGAGAACACTCGCTTCCTACAATGAGCAGTTCTTC.